These 27 T cell receptor beta chains were sequenced from one sample in a study of T cell responses to AZD1222 COVID-19 vaccine. Assay used: immunoSEQ multiplex PCR; TCRdb lists only in-frame clones, some missing. The data contain about 120,000 clones, roughly nine tenths of them singletons. Sample: peripheral blood, taken on day 0 of AZD1222 vaccination. The source is an adult in good health.

The chain has TRBV18 and TRBJ1-2; weak D call: TRBD1 (6 bases). Germline V CDR1 and CDR2: KGHSH, LQKENI. The CDR3 is made up of 13 amino acids. Deletions cut 5 bases from V and 1 base from J, with 8 bases between. Written as DNA, the CDR3 is TGTGCCAGCTCAGAGGGGGTTAACTATGGCTACACCTTC. Amino acids: CASSEGVNYGYTF.

This rearrangement joins TRBV28 to TRBJ2-1; D ambiguous. V lost 8 bases, J lost 0 bases, and 17 bases lay in between. Germline V CDR1 and CDR2: MDHEN, SYDVKM. CDR3 length: 16 amino acids. The DNA for the CDR3 is TGTGCCAGCCAATTCACAAGTGTTAGCTCCTACAATGAGCAGTTCTTC. It encodes CASQFTSVSSYNEQFF.

V and J are TRBV28 and TRBJ1-2; D gene uncertain. Germline V gene data show CDR1 as MDHEN and CDR2 as SYDVKM. Trimming pared 4 bases from V and 4 bases from J, leaving 10 bases between. The CDR3 spans 13 residues. This chain's CDR3 is CASSSRPFYGYTF. DNA of the CDR3: TGTGCCAGCAGTTCCCGGCCGTTCTATGGCTACACCTTC.

This rearrangement joins TRBV11-2 to TRBJ1-5; a weak D match, TRBD1 (5 bases). The V gene lost 5 bases and the J gene lost 4 bases, with 15 bases spanning the gap. This CDR3 spans 15 amino acids. Germline loops: CDR1 SGHAT, CDR2 FQNNGV. The CDR3 reads CASSPGVSSNQPQHF. The CDR3 DNA follows: TGTGCCAGCAGCCCGGGGGTGAGTTCAAATCAGCCCCAGCATTTT.

V is TRBV12-3 or TRBV12-4 and J is TRBJ2-1; no clear D gene. Trimming stripped 3 bases from V and 15 bases from J, with 12 bases between. The CDR3 is made up of 11 amino acids. The chain's CDR3 is CASSFGLTPFF. Written as DNA, the CDR3 is TGTGCCAGCAGTTTCGGTCTTACCCCGTTCTTC.

The chain employs TRBV7-8 and TRBJ2-7, with 13 bases fitting TRBD2. Germline assignment: CDR1 SGHVS and CDR2 FQNEAQ. CDR3 length equals 16 residues. The junction had 5 bases not matched to a gene; V was cut back by 5 bases and J by 1 base. The CDR3 protein is CASSPGLAGVSYEQYF. The CDR3 DNA is TGTGCCAGCAGCCCAGGACTAGCGGGAGTGTCCTACGAGCAGTACTTC.

V gene TRBV5-8 combines with J gene TRBJ2-3; 12 bases are a match to TRBD2. Germline assignment: CDR1 SGHTS and CDR2 YDEGEE. This CDR3 contains 16 residues. V gave up 4 bases and J gave up 4 bases; unmatched junction bases: 7. In DNA form, the CDR3 reads TGTGCCAGCAGCCTCGGACTAGCGGGAATGTCAGATACGCAGTATTTT. Protein: CASSLGLAGMSDTQYF.

The J gene is TRBJ2-4, the V gene TRBV19, with TRBD2 matching over 8 bases. There are 16 residues in the CDR3. Per the germline V gene, CDR1 is LNHDA and CDR2 is SQIVND (reference sequence). Trimming removed 5 bases from V and 9 bases from J; junction bases left unmatched: 15. CDR3 protein: CASSEPGLDGVGIQYF. The CDR3 nucleotides read TGTGCCAGTAGTGAGCCGGGACTAGACGGGGTTGGCATTCAGTACTTC.

This chain connects TRBV5-1 to TRBJ1-1, with 7 bases identical to TRBD1. Trimming cost V 4 bases and J 11 bases; bases outside gene matches: 5. CDR3 length: 11 amino acids. The germline gives CDR1 SGHRS, CDR2 YFSETQ. CDR3 bases: TGCGCCAGCAGCGGGGACAGAAAGGCTTTCTTT. This sequence encodes CASSGDRKAFF.

V gene TRBV5-4 combines with J gene TRBJ2-1; D assignment may be TRBD1 or TRBD2 (5 bases each). The CDR3 length is 13 residues. The germline CDR1 and CDR2 sequences are SGHNT and YYREEE (reference sequence). With 5 bases removed from V and 5 bases from J, the gap between germline ends came to 11 bases. CDR3 DNA sequence: TGTGCCAGCAGTCGGGACGCACACAATGAGCAGTTCTTC. Translation gives CASSRDAHNEQFF.

In its sample, this clone ranks as medium-sized (0.01 to 0.1%). The chain links TRBV13 to TRBJ1-2, with TRBD1 as a possible D gene (6 bases). V dropped 0 bases and J dropped 2 bases, with 13 bases sitting between them. This CDR3 has 16 residues. Germline-derived CDR1 and CDR2 are PRHDT and FYEKMQ (reference sequence). The CDR3 loop is CASSLGRGRGNYGYTF. The CDR3 bases are TGTGCCAGCAGCTTAGGGCGTGGCAGGGGAAACTATGGCTACACCTTC.

The table lists this clone with a few counts. The chain is built from TRBV14 and TRBJ1-2; no clear D. The CDR3 is 15 amino acids. Germline CDR1 reads SGHDN; CDR2 reads FVKESK. Trimming pared 0 bases from V and 4 bases from J, leaving 12 bases between. The CDR3 bases are TGTGCCAGCAGCCAAGATTCAGGTCTTCTCTATGGCTACACCTTC. This encodes CASSQDSGLLYGYTF. Supplemented by reference TRBV14 and TRBJ1-2, the full variable domain reads EAGVTQFPSHSVIEKGQTVTLRCDPISGHDNLYWYRRVMGKEIKFLLHFVKESKQDESGMPNNRFLAERTGGTYSTLKVQPAELEDSGVYFCASSQDSGLLYGYTFGSGTRLTVV.

The chain employs TRBV12-3 or TRBV12-4 and TRBJ1-2; D ambiguous. The CDR3 runs 12 residues. Trimming shortened V by 3 bases and J by 5 bases, and 7 bases separated the two germline ends. The CDR3 DNA sequence: TGTGCCAGCAGTTTTGAGAGATATGGCTACACCTTC. It translates to CASSFERYGYTF.

J is TRBJ2-2 and V is TRBV7-7; the D is unclear. With 2 bases removed from V and 7 bases from J, the gap between germline ends came to 8 bases. The CDR3 runs to 13 residues. Germline loops: CDR1 SSHAT, CDR2 FNYEAQ (reference sequence). CDR3 sequence reads: CASSLRQNGELFF. The CDR3 coding sequence is TGTGCCAGCAGCTTAAGGCAGAACGGGGAGCTGTTTTTT.

The V call is TRBV7-7, the J call TRBJ2-5; 7 bases are shared with TRBD1. Germline V CDR1 and CDR2: SSHAT, FNYEAQ (reference sequence). This CDR3 contains 14 residues. With 5 bases clipped from V and 5 bases from J, the junction kept 8 bases outside the gene matches. CDR3 DNA: TGTGCCAGCAGCCCGACAGGGACCCGGGAGACCCAGTACTTC. It yields the protein CASSPTGTRETQYF.

The genes are TRBV9 and TRBJ2-3; maybe TRBD2 (6 bases). From germline, CDR1 is SGDLS and CDR2 YYNGEE. The CDR3 loop spans 16 amino acids. V lost 0 bases and J lost 1, with 12 bases in between. CDR3 in DNA: TGTGCCAGCAGCGTAGAGGGGACTCACGGCACAGATACGCAGTATTTT. Translated, it gives CASSVEGTHGTDTQYF.

This rearrangement joins TRBV27 to TRBJ1-2; D is unclear. Germline lookup yields CDR1 MNHEY and CDR2 SMNVEV (reference sequence). The CDR3 totals 14 residues. V lost 3 bases and J lost 8, with 16 bases in between. The CDR3 loop is CASSFRSNNPGYTF. The CDR3 nucleotides read TGTGCCAGCAGTTTTCGTTCGAATAACCCGGGCTACACCTTC.

The chain combines TRBV5-1 with TRBJ2-5; 8 bases match TRBD1. This CDR3 comprises 14 residues. With V trimmed by 1 base and J by 4 bases, 3 bases remained unmatched. Germline-derived CDR1 and CDR2 are SGHRS and YFSETQ. The CDR3 region has the DNA TGCGCCAGCAGCTTGCAGGGGGCGCGAGAGACCCAGTACTTC. This sequence encodes CASSLQGARETQYF.

This clone was found once. This chain connects TRBV5-1 to TRBJ1-1; D not certain. CDR1 is SGHRS and CDR2 is YFSETQ in the germline V gene. The CDR3 sequence is 12 residues long. The ends were cut back, 0 bases at V and 8 bases at J, with 8 bases in the middle. The CDR3 bases are TGCGCCAGCAGCTTGGTCGGTTCCGAAGCTTTCTTT. This gives the protein CASSLVGSEAFF.

The V and J genes are TRBV5-1 and TRBJ1-1; TRBD1 might be the D (5 bases). V lost 0 bases, J lost 4 bases, and 16 bases lay in between. CDR1 SGHRS and CDR2 YFSETQ come from the germline V gene. The CDR3 runs 16 residues. The CDR3 nucleotides are TGCGCCAGCAGCTTGGCCGGGGAGGGGATAGGCACTGAAGCTTTCTTT. As protein: CASSLAGEGIGTEAFF.

The V and J genes are TRBV9 and TRBJ1-2; 9 nucleotides align to TRBD1. This CDR3 has 15 amino acids. With V trimmed by 2 bases and J by 4 bases, 6 bases remained unmatched. CDR1 and CDR2 (germline): SGDLS, YYNGEE. CDR3 amino acids: CASSVDTGGAYGYTF. The CDR3 bases are TGTGCCAGCAGCGTTGACACAGGGGGCGCCTATGGCTACACCTTC.

This clone was seen a handful of times. The chain carries TRBV6-4 and TRBJ1-2; D is ambiguous. Germline V gene sequence: CDR1 MRHNA, CDR2 SNTAGT. Trimming took off 4 bases at V and 4 bases at J, with 10 bases between the two ends. This CDR3 has 13 residues. CDR3 bases: TGTGCCAGCAGTGGGAACGACGGCTATGGCTACACCTTC. Translating it yields CASSGNDGYGYTF.

CDR3: CASSSAFRDRGTDTQYF. CDR3 DNA: TGTGCCAGCAGCTCTGCTTTCCGGGACAGGGGGACAGATACGCAGTATTTT. The rearrangement joins TRBV6-2 or TRBV6-3 to TRBJ2-3; 11 bases match TRBD1. The CDR3 extends over 17 amino acids. Germline trimming cut 6 bases from V and 3 bases from J; bases unmatched to any gene: 11. Per germline, CDR1 MNHEY and CDR2 SVGEGT.

The gene calls are TRBV6-5 and TRBJ1-6, with D maybe TRBD1 (5 bases). The germline V gene encodes CDR1 MNHEY and CDR2 SVGAGI. This CDR3 has 14 residues. V shed 1 base and J shed 7 bases, with 8 bases lying between them. CDR3 amino acids: CASSYFRENSPLHF. The CDR3, as DNA: TGTGCCAGCAGTTACTTCAGGGAGAATTCACCCCTCCACTTT.

CDR3 residues: CASSEALGGRPEAFF. CDR3 sequence (DNA): TGTGCCAGCAGTGAAGCGCTCGGGGGAAGGCCTGAAGCTTTCTTT. The chain employs TRBV2 and TRBJ1-1, with D tentatively TRBD1 (5 bases). Trimming stripped 0 bases from V and 6 bases from J, with 14 bases between. The CDR3 contains 15 residues. Germline lookup yields CDR1 SNHLY and CDR2 FYNNEI.

The chain is built from TRBV7-2 and TRBJ1-5; D call uncertain. V gave up 3 bases and J gave up 0 bases, with 9 bases separating them. The CDR3 is made up of 15 amino acids. From germline, CDR1 is SGHTA and CDR2 FQGNSA. CDR3 nucleotide sequence: TGTGCCAGCAGCTTGCGCCTAAATAGCAATCAGCCCCAGCATTTT. It translates to CASSLRLNSNQPQHF. Full variable domain (remainder filled in from reference TRBV7-2 and TRBJ1-5): GAGVSQSPSNKVTEKGKDVELRCDPISGHTALYWYRQSLGQGLEFLIYFQGNSAPDKSGLPSDRFSAERTGGSVSTLTIQRTQQEDSAVYLCASSLRLNSNQPQHFGDGTRLSIL.

The chain has TRBV5-6 and TRBJ1-4; weak D call: TRBD1 (6 bases). Deletions cut 1 base from V and 8 bases from J, with 15 bases between. This CDR3 is built from 15 residues. Germline V gene sequence: CDR1 SGHDT, CDR2 YYEEEE. The CDR3, as DNA: TGTGCCAGCAGCTTGAGAGGGGGTTCGCGGGAAAAACTGTTTTTT. Residues: CASSLRGGSREKLFF.